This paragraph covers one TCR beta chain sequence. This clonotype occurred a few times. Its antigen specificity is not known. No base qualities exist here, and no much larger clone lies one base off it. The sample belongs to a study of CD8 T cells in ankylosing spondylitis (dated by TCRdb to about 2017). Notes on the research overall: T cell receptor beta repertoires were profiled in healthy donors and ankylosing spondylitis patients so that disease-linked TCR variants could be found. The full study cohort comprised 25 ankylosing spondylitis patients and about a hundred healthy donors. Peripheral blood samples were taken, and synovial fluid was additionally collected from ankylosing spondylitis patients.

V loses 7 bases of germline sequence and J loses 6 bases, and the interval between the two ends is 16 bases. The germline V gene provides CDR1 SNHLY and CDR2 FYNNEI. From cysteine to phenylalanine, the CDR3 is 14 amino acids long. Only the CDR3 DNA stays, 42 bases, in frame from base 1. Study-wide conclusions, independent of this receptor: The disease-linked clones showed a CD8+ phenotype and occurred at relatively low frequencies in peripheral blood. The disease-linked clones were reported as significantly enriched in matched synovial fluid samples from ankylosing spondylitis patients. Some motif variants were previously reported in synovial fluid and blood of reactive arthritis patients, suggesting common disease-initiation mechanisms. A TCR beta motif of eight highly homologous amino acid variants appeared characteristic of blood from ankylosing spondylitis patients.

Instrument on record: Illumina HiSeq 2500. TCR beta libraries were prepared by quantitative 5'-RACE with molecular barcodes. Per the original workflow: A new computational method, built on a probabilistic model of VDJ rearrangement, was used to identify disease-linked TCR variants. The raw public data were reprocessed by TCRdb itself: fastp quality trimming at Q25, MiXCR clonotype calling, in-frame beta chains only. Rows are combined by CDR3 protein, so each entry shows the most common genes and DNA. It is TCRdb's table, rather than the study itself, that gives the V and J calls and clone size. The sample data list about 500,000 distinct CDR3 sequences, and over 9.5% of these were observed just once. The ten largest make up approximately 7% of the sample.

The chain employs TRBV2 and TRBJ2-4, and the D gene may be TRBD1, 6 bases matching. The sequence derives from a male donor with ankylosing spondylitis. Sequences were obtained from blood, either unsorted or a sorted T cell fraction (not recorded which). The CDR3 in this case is CASTLGDTLNIQYF. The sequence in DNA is TGTGCCAGCACCCTAGGGGACACGTTAAACATTCAGTACTTC.